Below, one T cell receptor beta chain is given with its context. The use of a sample-barcoded 5' primer and a J-beta primer mix characterized a second PCR of roughly 6 to 11 cycles. All cDNA molecules were each tagged by a template-switch adaptor with 12 random nucleotides. TCRdb re-called the 5' RACE reads with MiXCR, one entry per CDR3 protein. The sample lists roughly 700,000 distinct CDR3 sequences; roughly 49% were seen once. This record comes from a study of blood T cells in healthy people across ages. Trimming left V 0 bases short and J 15 bases short, with 15 bases between. The CDR3 consists of 14 residues. The V gene's germline CDR1 is SGHTA and CDR2 FQGNSA.

This chain joins TRBV7-2 and TRBJ1-6; D unclear. The sample consisted of blood. The origin of this receptor is a woman aged 55-70 years in good health. The CDR3 reads CASSLATPGGSLHF. In DNA, the CDR3 is TGTGCCAGCAGCTTAGCAACGCCGGGTGGGAGCCTCCACTTT.